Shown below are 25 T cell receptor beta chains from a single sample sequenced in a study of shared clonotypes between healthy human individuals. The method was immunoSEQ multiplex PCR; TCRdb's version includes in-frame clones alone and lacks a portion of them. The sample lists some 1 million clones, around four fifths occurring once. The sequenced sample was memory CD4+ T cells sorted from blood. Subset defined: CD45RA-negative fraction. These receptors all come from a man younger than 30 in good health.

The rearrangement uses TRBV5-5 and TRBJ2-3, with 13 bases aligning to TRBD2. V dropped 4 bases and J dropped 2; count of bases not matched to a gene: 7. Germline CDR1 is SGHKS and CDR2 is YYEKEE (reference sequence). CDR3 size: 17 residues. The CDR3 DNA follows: TGTGCCAGCAGCAATCCCGGACTAGCGGGGGCCACAGATACGCAGTATTTT. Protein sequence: CASSNPGLAGATDTQYF.

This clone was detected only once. CDR3 amino acids: CASSMTGNNQPQHF. In DNA form, the CDR3 reads TGTGCCAGCAGTATGACAGGGAATAATCAGCCCCAGCATTTT. This chain uses TRBV5-4 with TRBJ1-5; 7 nucleotides align to TRBD1. V was pared by 5 bases and J by 4 bases, with 6 bases of the junction left unmatched. CDR3 size: 14 residues. Germline V gene lookup returns CDR1 SGHNT and CDR2 YYREEE (reference sequence).

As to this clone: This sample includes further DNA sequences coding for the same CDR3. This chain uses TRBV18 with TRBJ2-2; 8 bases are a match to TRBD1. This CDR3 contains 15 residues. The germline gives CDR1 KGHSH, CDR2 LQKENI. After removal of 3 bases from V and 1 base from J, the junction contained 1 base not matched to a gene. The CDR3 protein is CASSPGQGNTGELFF. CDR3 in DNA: TGTGCCAGCTCACCCGGACAGGGGAACACCGGGGAGCTGTTTTTT.

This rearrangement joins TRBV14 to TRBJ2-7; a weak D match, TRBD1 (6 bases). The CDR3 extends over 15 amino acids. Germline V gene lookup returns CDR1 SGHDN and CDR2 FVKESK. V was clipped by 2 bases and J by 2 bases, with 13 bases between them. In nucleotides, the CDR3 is TGTGCCAGCAGCCAACCTGGCACAGGGACCTACGAGCAGTACTTC. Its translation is CASSQPGTGTYEQYF.

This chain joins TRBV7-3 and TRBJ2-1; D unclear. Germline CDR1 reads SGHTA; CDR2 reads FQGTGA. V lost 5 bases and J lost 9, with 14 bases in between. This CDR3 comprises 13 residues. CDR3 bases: TGTGCCAGCAGCCCAAGTCCCTTCGGTGAGCAGTTCTTC. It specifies CASSPSPFGEQFF.

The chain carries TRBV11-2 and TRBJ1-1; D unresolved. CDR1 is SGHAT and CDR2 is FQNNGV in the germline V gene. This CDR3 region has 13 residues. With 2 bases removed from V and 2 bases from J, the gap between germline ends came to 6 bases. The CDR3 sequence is CASSLLYNTEAFF. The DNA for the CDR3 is TGTGCCAGCAGCTTACTCTACAACACTGAAGCTTTCTTT.

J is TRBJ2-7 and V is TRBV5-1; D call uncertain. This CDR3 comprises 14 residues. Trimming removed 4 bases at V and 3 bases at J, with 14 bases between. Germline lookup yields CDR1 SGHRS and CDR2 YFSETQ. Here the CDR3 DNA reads TGCGCCAGCAGCGATCCCCTAACGGACTACGAGCAGTACTTC. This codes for CASSDPLTDYEQYF.

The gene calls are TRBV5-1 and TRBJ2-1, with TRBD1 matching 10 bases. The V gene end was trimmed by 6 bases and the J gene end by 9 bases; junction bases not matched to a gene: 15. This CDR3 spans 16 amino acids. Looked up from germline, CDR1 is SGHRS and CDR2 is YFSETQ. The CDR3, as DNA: TGCGCCAGCAACTATTTGGGACAGGGGAATCTAGGTGAGCAGTTCTTC. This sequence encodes CASNYLGQGNLGEQFF.

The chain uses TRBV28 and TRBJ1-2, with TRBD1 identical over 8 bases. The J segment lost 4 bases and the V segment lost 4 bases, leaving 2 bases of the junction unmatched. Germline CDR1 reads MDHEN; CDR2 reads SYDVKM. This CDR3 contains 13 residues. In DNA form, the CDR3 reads TGTGCCAGCAGTTCGACAGGGGCCTATGGCTACACCTTC. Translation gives CASSSTGAYGYTF.

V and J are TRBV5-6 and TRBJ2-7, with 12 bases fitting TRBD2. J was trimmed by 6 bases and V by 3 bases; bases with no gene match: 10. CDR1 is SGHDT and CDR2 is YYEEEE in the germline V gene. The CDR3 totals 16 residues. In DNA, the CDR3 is TGTGCCAGCAGCTCTACTAGCGGGAGGATCTTTTCCGAGCAGTACTTC. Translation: CASSSTSGRIFSEQYF.

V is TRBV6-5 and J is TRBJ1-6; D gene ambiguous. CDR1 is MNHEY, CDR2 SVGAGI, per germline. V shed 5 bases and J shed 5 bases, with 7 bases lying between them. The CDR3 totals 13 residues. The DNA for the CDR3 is TGTGCCAGCAGTACACAGCATAATTCACCCCTCCACTTT. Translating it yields CASSTQHNSPLHF.

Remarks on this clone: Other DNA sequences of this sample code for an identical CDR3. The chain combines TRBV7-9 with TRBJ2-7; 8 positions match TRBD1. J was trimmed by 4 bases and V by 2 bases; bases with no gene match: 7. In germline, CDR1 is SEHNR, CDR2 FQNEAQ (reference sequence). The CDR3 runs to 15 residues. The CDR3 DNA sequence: TGTGCCAGCAGCTTATTAGGGACAGGATTATACGAGCAGTACTTC. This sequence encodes CASSLLGTGLYEQYF.

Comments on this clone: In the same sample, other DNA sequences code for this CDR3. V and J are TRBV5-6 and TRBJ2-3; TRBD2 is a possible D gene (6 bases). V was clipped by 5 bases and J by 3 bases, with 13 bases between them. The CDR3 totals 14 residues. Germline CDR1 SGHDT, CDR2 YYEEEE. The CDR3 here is CASRSPAGTDTQYF. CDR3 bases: TGTGCCAGCAGGTCCCCGGCGGGGACAGATACGCAGTATTTT.

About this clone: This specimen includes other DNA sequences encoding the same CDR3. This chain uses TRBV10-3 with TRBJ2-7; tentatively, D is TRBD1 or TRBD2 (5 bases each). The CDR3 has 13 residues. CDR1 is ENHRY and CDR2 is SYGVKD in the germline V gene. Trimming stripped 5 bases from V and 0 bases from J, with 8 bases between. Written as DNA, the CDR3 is TGTGCCATCAGTCGGGACCCCTCCTACGAGCAGTACTTC. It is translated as CAISRDPSYEQYF.

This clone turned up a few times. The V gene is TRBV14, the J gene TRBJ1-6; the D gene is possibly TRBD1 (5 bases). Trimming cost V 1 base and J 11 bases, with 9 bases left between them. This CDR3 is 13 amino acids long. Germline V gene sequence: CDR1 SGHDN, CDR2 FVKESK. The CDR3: CASSQGGRTPLHF. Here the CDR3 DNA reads TGTGCCAGCAGCCAAGGGGGGAGGACACCCCTCCACTTT.

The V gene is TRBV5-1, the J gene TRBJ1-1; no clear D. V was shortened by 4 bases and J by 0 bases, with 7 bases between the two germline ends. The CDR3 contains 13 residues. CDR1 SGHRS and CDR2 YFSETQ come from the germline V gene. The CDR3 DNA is TGCGCCAGCAGCCCCGAGATGAACACTGAAGCTTTCTTT. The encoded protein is CASSPEMNTEAFF.

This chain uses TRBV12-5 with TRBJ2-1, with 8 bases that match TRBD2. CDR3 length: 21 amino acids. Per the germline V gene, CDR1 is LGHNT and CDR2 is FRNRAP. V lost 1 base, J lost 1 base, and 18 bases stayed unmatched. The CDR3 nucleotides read TGTGCTAGTGGTTTGGCCAAACTAGCGGAGGGGCCCAGTGGGTCCTACAATGAGCAGTTCTTC. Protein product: CASGLAKLAEGPSGSYNEQFF.

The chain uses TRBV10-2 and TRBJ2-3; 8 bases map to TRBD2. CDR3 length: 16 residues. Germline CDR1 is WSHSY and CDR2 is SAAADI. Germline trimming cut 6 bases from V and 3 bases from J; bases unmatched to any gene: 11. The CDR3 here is CASRDLISGTTDTQYF. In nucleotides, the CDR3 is TGCGCCAGCAGAGACCTAATTAGCGGGACGACAGATACGCAGTATTTT.

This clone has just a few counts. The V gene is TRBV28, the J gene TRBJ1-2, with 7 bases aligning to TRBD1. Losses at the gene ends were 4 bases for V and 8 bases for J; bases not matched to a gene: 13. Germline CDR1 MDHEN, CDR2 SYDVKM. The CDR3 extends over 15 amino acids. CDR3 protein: CASSSQLQGRGGYTF. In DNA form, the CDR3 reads TGTGCCAGCAGTTCTCAGCTACAGGGGAGAGGAGGCTACACCTTC.

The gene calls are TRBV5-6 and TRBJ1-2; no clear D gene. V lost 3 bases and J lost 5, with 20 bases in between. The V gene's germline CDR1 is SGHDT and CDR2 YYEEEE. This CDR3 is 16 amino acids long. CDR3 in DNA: TGTGCCAGCAGCTATCTCTCCCCGTCGGCCTTGTATGGCTACACCTTC. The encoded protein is CASSYLSPSALYGYTF. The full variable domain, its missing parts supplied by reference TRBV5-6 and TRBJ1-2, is DAGVTQSPTHLIKTRGQQVTLRCSPKSGHDTVSWYQQALGQGPQFIFQYYEEEERQRGNFPDRFSGHQFPNYSSELNVNALLLGDSALYLCASSYLSPSALYGYTFGSGTRLTVV.

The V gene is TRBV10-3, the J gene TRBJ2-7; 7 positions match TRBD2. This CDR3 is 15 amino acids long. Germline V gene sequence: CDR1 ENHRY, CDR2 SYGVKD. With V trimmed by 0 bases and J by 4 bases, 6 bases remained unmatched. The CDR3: CAISESWRGRYEQYF. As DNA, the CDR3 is TGTGCCATCAGTGAGTCTTGGCGGGGGAGGTACGAGCAGTACTTC.

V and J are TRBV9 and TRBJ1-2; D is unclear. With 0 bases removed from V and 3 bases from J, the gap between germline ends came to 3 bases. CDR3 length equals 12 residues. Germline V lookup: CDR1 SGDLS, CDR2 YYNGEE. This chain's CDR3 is CASSVDHYGYTF. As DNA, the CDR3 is TGTGCCAGCAGCGTAGATCACTATGGCTACACCTTC. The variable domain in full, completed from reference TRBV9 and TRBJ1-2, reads DSGVTQTPKHLITATGQRVTLRCSPRSGDLSVYWYQQSLDQGLQFLIQYYNGEERAKGNILERFSAQQFPDLHSELNLSSLELGDSALYFCASSVDHYGYTFGSGTRLTVV.

This chain's CDR3 is CASSGTSGTPRTDTQYF. The DNA of the CDR3 is TGTGCCAGCAGTGGGACTAGCGGGACTCCCCGCACAGATACGCAGTATTTT. This sequence joins TRBV6-1 and TRBJ2-3; 12 bases match TRBD2. With V trimmed by 4 bases and J by 1 base, 6 bases remained unmatched. Per germline, CDR1 MNHNS and CDR2 SASEGT. The length of the CDR3 is 17 residues.

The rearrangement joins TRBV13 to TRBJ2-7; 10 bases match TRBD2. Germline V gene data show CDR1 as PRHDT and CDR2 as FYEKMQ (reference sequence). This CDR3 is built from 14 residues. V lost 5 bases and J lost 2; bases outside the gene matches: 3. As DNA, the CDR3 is TGTGCCAGCAGCCCGAGCGGGGGGGCCTACGAGCAGTACTTC. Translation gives CASSPSGGAYEQYF.

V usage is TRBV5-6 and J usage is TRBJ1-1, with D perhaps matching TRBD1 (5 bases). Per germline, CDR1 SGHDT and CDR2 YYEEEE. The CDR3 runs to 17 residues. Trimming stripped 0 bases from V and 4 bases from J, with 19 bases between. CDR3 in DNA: TGTGCCAGCAGCTTGGGTAGGGGTGGCAGTCGAAGCACTGAAGCTTTCTTT. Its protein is CASSLGRGGSRSTEAFF.